This T cell receptor (beta chain) was identified in a study of OX40 agonist ivuxolimab in advanced cancers. Study-level background: Patients with prior anti-PD-1, anti-PD-L1 or anti-CTLA-4 therapy were eligible; less than 50% had some.

Notes on the study in general: The work left the antigen specificity of expanded peripheral T cells undetermined.

As concerns this clone: Its antigen is currently unknown.

This CDR3 region has 13 residues. V dropped 1 base and J dropped 12; count of bases not matched to a gene: 6. Germline V CDR1 and CDR2: SGHVS, FNYEAQ. Measured with immunoSEQ multiplex PCR; TCRdb has only the in-frame clones, and not every one. The sample lists 51,000 or so clones; 70% to 80% were seen once. The chain uses TRBV7-6 and TRBJ2-1, with 7 bases identical to TRBD1. Specimen: CD4+ or CD8+ T cells sorted from blood, collected in a trial of the OX40 agonist ivuxolimab. The clonotype originates from an adult with an advanced solid tumor such as melanoma, head and neck, liver or kidney cancer. Written as DNA, the CDR3 is TGTGCCAGCAGCTTAGTCTTAGGGGGCGGGCAGTTCTTC. This codes for CASSLVLGGGQFF.